Presented here are 27 T cell receptor beta chains from one specimen sequenced in a study of T cell responses to AZD1222 COVID-19 vaccine. Assay: immunoSEQ multiplex PCR; the TCRdb copy retains only in-frame clones and omits some. The sample lists roughly 180,000 clones; 80% to 95% were seen once. Sequenced material: peripheral blood, taken 28 days after the second AZD1222 dose. The receptors were gathered from an adult who received the AZD1222 COVID-19 vaccine.

The genes are TRBV28 and TRBJ2-1; D is unclear. The CDR3 is 13 residues long. Trimming took 5 bases from V and 4 from J, leaving 9 bases between them. CDR1 and CDR2 from the germline V gene are MDHEN and SYDVKM. DNA of the CDR3: TGTGCCAGCAGTGTCCTCCCATACAATGAGCAGTTCTTC. It codes for CASSVLPYNEQFF.

The gene calls are TRBV11-1 and TRBJ2-1; TRBD2 aligns across 11 bases. V lost 2 bases and J lost 6; bases outside the gene matches: 3. CDR1 and CDR2 (germline): SGHAT, FQDESV (reference sequence). The CDR3 length is 15 residues. The CDR3 region has the DNA TGTGCCAGCAGCTTACTAGCGGGAGGTCTCAATGAGCAGTTCTTC. Protein: CASSLLAGGLNEQFF. Together with reference TRBV11-1 and TRBJ2-1, the CDR3 gives the full variable domain: EAEVAQSPRYKITEKSQAVAFWCDPISGHATLYWYRQILGQGPELLVQFQDESVVDDSQLPKDRFSAERLKGVDSTLKIQPAELGDSAMYLCASSLLAGGLNEQFFGPGTRLTVL.

The CDR3 DNA is TGTGCCAGCAGCCCCCGGGGGGCGCTGAGAGATACGCAGTATTTT. This encodes CASSPRGALRDTQYF. The V and J genes are TRBV9 and TRBJ2-3, with TRBD2 as a possible D gene (7 bases). The CDR3 runs 15 residues. Trimming left V 4 bases short and J 5 bases short, with 17 bases between. Germline CDR1 and CDR2: SGDLS and YYNGEE. Full variable domain (missing parts from reference TRBV9 and TRBJ2-3): DSGVTQTPKHLITATGQRVTLRCSPRSGDLSVYWYQQSLDQGLQFLIQYYNGEERAKGNILERFSAQQFPDLHSELNLSSLELGDSALYFCASSPRGALRDTQYFGPGTRLTVL.

This CDR3 is CASSLWTSGVTIEQFF. For the CDR3, the DNA is TGTGCCAGCAGCCTATGGACTAGCGGAGTTACAATTGAGCAGTTCTTC. The chain recombines TRBV7-2 with TRBJ2-1; 10 nucleotides line up with TRBD2. CDR1 is SGHTA, CDR2 FQGNSA, per germline. J gave up 9 bases and V 5 bases, and 13 bases lay outside the gene matches. CDR3 size: 16 residues.

V is TRBV12-3 or TRBV12-4 and J is TRBJ1-3, with no clear D. V dropped 6 bases and J dropped 0 bases, with 6 bases sitting between them. The CDR3 consists of 13 residues. CDR3 region: CASSGNSGNTIYF. Here the CDR3 DNA reads TGTGCCAGCAGCGGTAACTCTGGAAACACCATATATTTT.

The rearrangement uses TRBV7-9 and TRBJ2-7; 7 nucleotides agree with TRBD1. Germline values: CDR1 SEHNR, CDR2 FQNEAQ (reference sequence). Trimming at V came to 1 base and at J to 5 bases, leaving 8 bases not matched to a gene. The CDR3 sequence is 15 residues long. The CDR3, as DNA: TGTGCCAGCAGCTTAGAGGGTAGAACAGGGGACGAGCAGTACTTC. Translation gives CASSLEGRTGDEQYF. Full variable domain (missing parts from reference TRBV7-9 and TRBJ2-7): DTGVSQNPRHKITKRGQNVTFRCDPISEHNRLYWYRQTLGQGPEFLTYFQNEAQLEKSRLLSDRFSAERPKGSFSTLEIQRTEQGDSAMYLCASSLEGRTGDEQYFGPGTRLTVT.

This chain uses TRBV11-2 with TRBJ1-3, with D possibly matching TRBD1 (5 bases). Trimming took off 3 bases at V and 4 bases at J, with 13 bases between the two ends. CDR1 is SGHAT, CDR2 FQNNGV, per germline. The CDR3 length is 15 residues. Here the CDR3 DNA reads TGTGCCAGCAGCTTGGGGGAACTAGGCGGAAACACCATATATTTT. Translation gives CASSLGELGGNTIYF. The complete variable domain, with remaining parts taken from reference TRBV11-2 and TRBJ1-3, reads EAGVAQSPRYKIIEKRQSVAFWCNPISGHATLYWYQQILGQGPKLLIQFQNNGVVDDSQLPKDRFSAERLKGVDSTLKIQPAKLEDSAVYLCASSLGELGGNTIYFGEGSWLTVV.

V and J are TRBV28 and TRBJ1-5; the match to TRBD1 covers 8 bases. V shed 3 bases and J 7 bases; nucleotides not matched to a gene: 8. The CDR3 extends over 15 amino acids. Germline V gene lookup returns CDR1 MDHEN and CDR2 SYDVKM. The CDR3 DNA reads as TGTGCCAGCAGTTTTGGAGGACAGGGAGGCCAGCCCCAGCATTTT. It yields the protein CASSFGGQGGQPQHF.

The rearrangement uses TRBV7-2 and TRBJ2-1, with D perhaps TRBD1 or TRBD2 (6 bases each). The CDR3 has 18 residues. Per germline, CDR1 SGHTA and CDR2 FQGNSA. V was cut by 1 base and J by 3 bases, with 19 bases left in between. The CDR3 is CASSLGFPGAKIYNEQFF. In DNA form, the CDR3 reads TGTGCCAGCAGCTTAGGCTTCCCGGGGGCCAAGATCTACAATGAGCAGTTCTTC.

This chain's CDR3 is CASSYWGTSGNNEQFF. The CDR3 bases are TGTGCCAGCAGTTACTGGGGGACTAGCGGAAACAATGAGCAGTTCTTC. The rearrangement joins TRBV6-2 or TRBV6-3 to TRBJ2-1; 11 bases fit TRBD2. The CDR3 sequence is 16 residues long. Germline assignment: CDR1 MNHEY and CDR2 SVGEGT. V lost 1 base to trimming and J lost 5 bases; unmatched junction nucleotides: 4.

The chain joins TRBV6-5 to TRBJ1-6; D gene unclear. V gave up 7 bases and J gave up 7 bases, with 11 bases separating them. The CDR3 is 13 residues long. Germline-derived CDR1 and CDR2 are MNHEY and SVGAGI. The CDR3 DNA follows: TGTGCCAGCATAATTCAGGAAAATTCACCCCTCCACTTT. This sequence encodes CASIIQENSPLHF.

This chain joins TRBV5-6 and TRBJ2-3; D uncertain. The germline gives CDR1 SGHDT, CDR2 YYEEEE. The CDR3 totals 13 residues. The ends were cut back, 3 bases at V and 2 bases at J, with 7 bases in the middle. CDR3 sequence reads: CASSSKNTDTQYF. The CDR3 nucleotides read TGTGCCAGCAGCTCAAAAAACACAGATACGCAGTATTTT. The whole variable domain, remainder taken from reference TRBV5-6 and TRBJ2-3, is DAGVTQSPTHLIKTRGQQVTLRCSPKSGHDTVSWYQQALGQGPQFIFQYYEEEERQRGNFPDRFSGHQFPNYSSELNVNALLLGDSALYLCASSSKNTDTQYFGPGTRLTVL.

The V and J genes are TRBV10-3 and TRBJ2-6; no firm D call. The CDR3 contains 13 residues. Between the trimmed V and J ends, which lost 9 bases and 2 bases, there was a span of 8 bases. Germline V gene data show CDR1 as ENHRY and CDR2 as SYGVKD. The CDR3 region is CAMRGAGANVLTF. The CDR3 bases are TGTGCCATGCGTGGGGCTGGGGCCAACGTCCTGACTTTC.

V and J are TRBV29-1 and TRBJ2-2; D call uncertain. Germline V lookup: CDR1 SQVTM, CDR2 ANQGSEA. V lost 5 bases, J lost 4 bases, and 11 bases lay in between. This CDR3 comprises 13 residues. CDR3 region: CSVRQVGTGELFF. The CDR3 nucleotides read TGCAGCGTTAGGCAGGTTGGCACCGGGGAGCTGTTTTTT.

The V gene is TRBV10-3, the J gene TRBJ1-1, with D tentatively TRBD1 (5 bases). Germline CDR1 reads ENHRY; CDR2 reads SYGVKD. V was clipped by 0 bases and J by 5 bases, with 13 bases between them. The CDR3 is made up of 15 amino acids. For the CDR3, the DNA is TGTGCCATCAGTGAGTCGTATGGGGGTAGGACTGAAGCTTTCTTT. Its protein is CAISESYGGRTEAFF.

The chain has TRBV6-5 and TRBJ2-3; 11 positions agree with TRBD2. V lost 8 bases to trimming and J lost 2 bases; unmatched junction nucleotides: 6. This CDR3 is built from 15 residues. Germline V gene data show CDR1 as MNHEY and CDR2 as SVGAGI. The CDR3 loop reads CASLRLAGTTDTQYF. CDR3 bases: TGTGCCAGCCTCAGACTAGCGGGAACCACAGATACGCAGTATTTT.

This rearrangement joins TRBV7-3 to TRBJ2-5; D possibly corresponds to TRBD1 (6 bases). This CDR3 spans 13 amino acids. Looked up from germline, CDR1 is SGHTA and CDR2 is FQGTGA. Trimming took 3 bases from V and 5 from J, leaving 10 bases between them. CDR3: CASSFTGQETQYF. The CDR3 DNA reads as TGTGCCAGCAGCTTTACAGGGCAGGAGACCCAGTACTTC.

The chain links TRBV12-3 or TRBV12-4 to TRBJ2-7; D call uncertain. The length of the CDR3 is 12 residues. V lost 8 bases, J lost 3 bases, and 11 bases lay in between. The CDR3 reads CASGSAFYEQYF. The CDR3 DNA reads as TGTGCCAGCGGGTCAGCCTTCTACGAGCAGTACTTC.

This chain connects TRBV28 to TRBJ1-1; D is unclear. CDR3 length: 17 amino acids. The V gene lost 3 bases and the J gene lost 0 bases, with 17 bases spanning the gap. Germline loops: CDR1 MDHEN, CDR2 SYDVKM. In nucleotides, the CDR3 is TGTGCCAGCAGTTTTGGCTACGGACGCTCCATGAACACTGAAGCTTTCTTT. It specifies CASSFGYGRSMNTEAFF.

This rearrangement joins TRBV4-1 to TRBJ1-4; a possible D gene is TRBD1 (5 bases). Trimming removed 0 bases from V and 8 bases from J, with 16 bases in between. Per germline, CDR1 MGHRA and CDR2 YSYEKL. The CDR3 is 16 residues long. CDR3: CASSQEHLGGVEKLFF. The CDR3 nucleotides are TGCGCCAGCAGCCAAGAGCACCTCGGGGGAGTGGAAAAACTGTTTTTT.

This clone has only a few counts. CDR3 amino acids: CASSYRLGLAASHEQFF. DNA of the CDR3: TGTGCCAGCAGTTATCGGCTTGGACTAGCAGCCTCGCATGAGCAGTTCTTC. The chain carries TRBV6-2 or TRBV6-3 and TRBJ2-1; 8 nucleotides agree with TRBD2. The CDR3 has 17 amino acids. Germline V gene lookup returns CDR1 MNHEY and CDR2 SVGEGT. V lost 3 bases and J lost 8; bases outside the gene matches: 15.

The chain has TRBV5-1 and TRBJ2-4, with D possibly TRBD2 on 6 matching bases. CDR3 length equals 16 residues. V lost 0 bases, J lost 1 base, and 11 bases lay in between. Germline assignment: CDR1 SGHRS and CDR2 YFSETQ. The CDR3 DNA is TGCGCCAGCAGCTTGGCGTCGGGAGTGGCCAAAAACATTCAGTACTTC. Amino acids: CASSLASGVAKNIQYF.

This clone has a handful of counts. This chain joins TRBV3-1 (or the pseudogene TRBV3-2) and TRBJ2-1; 7 positions match TRBD2. CDR3 length: 17 residues. V was pared by 4 bases and J by 0 bases, with 9 bases of the junction left unmatched. CDR1 and CDR2 (germline): LGHDT, YNNKEL (reference sequence). Written as DNA, the CDR3 is TGTGCCAGCAGCCCCGGACTAGTCTACGGCTCCTACAATGAGCAGTTCTTC. This encodes CASSPGLVYGSYNEQFF.

This rearrangement joins TRBV3-1 (or the pseudogene TRBV3-2) to TRBJ2-7; 12 bases are shared with TRBD2. With V trimmed by 4 bases and J by 5 bases, 3 bases remained unmatched. Germline V gene lookup returns CDR1 LGHDT and CDR2 YNNKEL (reference sequence). This CDR3 has 14 residues. CDR3 residues: CASSRLAGVNEQYF. In nucleotides, the CDR3 is TGTGCCAGCAGCCGACTAGCGGGAGTGAACGAGCAGTACTTC.

V is TRBV6-4 and J is TRBJ1-5; a possible D gene is TRBD1 (6 bases). The V and J ends lost 5 bases and 4 bases respectively, with 15 bases between them. Germline V CDR1 and CDR2: MRHNA, SNTAGT. The CDR3 spans 15 residues. The CDR3 spells CASSPEQGKNQPQHF. Written as DNA, the CDR3 is TGTGCCAGCAGTCCCGAACAGGGAAAGAATCAGCCCCAGCATTTT.

This chain uses TRBV10-3 with TRBJ1-1; possible D gene TRBD1, 5 bases. Between the trimmed V and J ends, which lost 6 bases and 3 bases, there was a span of 11 bases. This CDR3 contains 13 residues. The germline V gene has CDR1 ENHRY and CDR2 SYGVKD. CDR3 loop: CAISGMGDTEAFF. In DNA, the CDR3 is TGTGCCATCAGCGGGATGGGGGACACTGAAGCTTTCTTT.

The chain carries TRBV6-6 and TRBJ1-5; D is uncertain. In germline, CDR1 is MNHNY, CDR2 SVGAGI (reference sequence). The CDR3 covers 14 residues. Between the trimmed V and J ends, which lost 2 bases and 3 bases, there was a span of 8 bases. This CDR3 is CASSYVEVNQPQHF. The CDR3 DNA is TGTGCCAGCAGTTACGTCGAGGTCAATCAGCCCCAGCATTTT.